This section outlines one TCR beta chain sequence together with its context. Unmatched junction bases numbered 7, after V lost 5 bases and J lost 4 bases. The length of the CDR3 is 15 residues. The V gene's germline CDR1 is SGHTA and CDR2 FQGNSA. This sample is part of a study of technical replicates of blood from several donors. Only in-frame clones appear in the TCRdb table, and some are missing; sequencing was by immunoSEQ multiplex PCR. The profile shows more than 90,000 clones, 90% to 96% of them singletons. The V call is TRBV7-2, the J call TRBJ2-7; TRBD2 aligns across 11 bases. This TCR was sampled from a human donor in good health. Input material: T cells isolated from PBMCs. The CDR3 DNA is TGTGCCAGCAGCCTGCATAGCGGGAGGGTTTACGAGCAGTACTTC. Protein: CASSLHSGRVYEQYF.